The 8 T cell receptor beta chains below all came from one sample that was sequenced in a study of cytomegalovirus exposure and HLA in healthy donors. The PCR contained 60 Vbeta and 13 Jbeta primers. Sequencing used immunoSEQ multiplex PCR; TCRdb keeps in-frame clones, though not all of them. Counted here are 200,000 or so clones, roughly four fifths occurring once; the ten biggest clones make up 2% to 2.5%. The sample was PBMCs. The receptors here all came from a woman aged 25 to 45 in good health and CMV-seropositive.

V is TRBV7-9 and J is TRBJ1-4, with D hard to call. Germline V lookup: CDR1 SEHNR, CDR2 FQNEAQ (reference sequence). Deletions cut 5 bases from V and 8 bases from J, with 12 bases between. The CDR3 runs to 13 residues. Written as DNA, the CDR3 is TGTGCCAGCAGCGCCCTCGGCAGGGAAAAACTGTTTTTT. It yields the protein CASSALGREKLFF.

V gene TRBV7-6 combines with J gene TRBJ2-1; no reliable D call. Germline CDR1 SGHVS, CDR2 FNYEAQ. The ends were cut back, 4 bases at V and 1 base at J, with 8 bases in the middle. The CDR3 length is 14 residues. CDR3 amino acids: CASSYSPSYNEQFF. CDR3 DNA: TGTGCCAGCAGCTACTCCCCGTCCTACAATGAGCAGTTCTTC.

This clone was found once. The chain links TRBV4-1 to TRBJ1-2; TRBD1 agrees at 8 bases. V gave up 3 bases and J gave up 10 bases; unmatched junction bases: 13. The CDR3 consists of 15 residues. The germline CDR1 and CDR2 sequences are MGHRA and YSYEKL. The CDR3, as DNA: TGCGCCAGCAGCCATCTTTACCGGGACAGGCGAGCCTACACCTTC. It codes for CASSHLYRDRRAYTF.

This chain uses TRBV7-6 with TRBJ2-3; perhaps TRBD2 as D (7 bases). Trimming stripped 4 bases from V and 4 bases from J, with 18 bases between. Germline CDR1 SGHVS, CDR2 FNYEAQ. The CDR3 has 16 residues. The DNA of the CDR3 is TGTGCCAGCAGCTATAGGGGGGGGATTCAGCCAGATACGCAGTATTTT. It codes for CASSYRGGIQPDTQYF.

The chain employs TRBV11-2 and TRBJ1-5, with D uncertain. The CDR3 extends over 13 amino acids. Germline CDR1 SGHAT, CDR2 FQNNGV. Between the trimmed V and J ends, which lost 5 bases and 7 bases, there was a span of 12 bases. The CDR3 spells CASSPGPGQPQHF. The CDR3 region has the DNA TGTGCCAGCAGCCCAGGACCGGGACAGCCCCAGCATTTT.

The chain has TRBV9 and TRBJ2-3, with 11 bases lining up with TRBD1. The CDR3 spans 15 residues. Trimming at V came to 3 bases and at J to 6 bases, leaving 6 bases not matched to a gene. Germline CDR1 is SGDLS and CDR2 is YYNGEE. The CDR3 DNA reads as TGTGCCAGCAGCGGGACAGGGGGCCTGTCTGATACGCAGTATTTT. It specifies CASSGTGGLSDTQYF.

The chain employs TRBV4-1 and TRBJ2-2; 7 bases are a match to TRBD1. The CDR3 length is 16 residues. Germline CDR1 is MGHRA and CDR2 is YSYEKL. Unmatched junction bases numbered 7, after V lost 1 base and J lost 5 bases. The CDR3 protein is CASSQAGQVVTGELFF. DNA for the CDR3: TGCGCCAGCAGCCAAGCAGGACAGGTTGTAACCGGGGAGCTGTTTTTT.

The V gene is TRBV28, the J gene TRBJ2-7, with TRBD1 matching over 9 bases. The length of the CDR3 is 17 residues. Trimming cost V 3 bases and J 3 bases; bases outside gene matches: 12. The V gene's germline CDR1 is MDHEN and CDR2 SYDVKM. In DNA, the CDR3 is TGTGCCAGCAGTTTTAGACAGGGGGAAGGTATAGACTACGAGCAGTACTTC. Translation gives CASSFRQGEGIDYEQYF.